The source of this T cell receptor beta chain is a study of vaccination and CD4 T cells after COVID-19. Study as a whole: Either the Pfizer-BioNTech BNT162b2 or Moderna mRNA-1273 vaccine was given as two doses. Each post-COVID sample was drawn after diagnosis, and the median interval was approximately 100 days (range 35 to 161).

The Oncomine TCR Beta short-read assay was what sequenced the DNA obtained from cultured CD4+ T cells. Genomic DNA was taken out of cultured CD4+ T cells by extraction. TCRdb called the PCR reads again in MiXCR, with one record for every CDR3 protein. This sample has around 10,000 distinct CDR3 sequences, with about 30% found just once. V was clipped by 1 base and J by 6 bases; unmatched bases: 5. In germline, CDR1 is SGHVS, CDR2 FQNEAQ. The CDR3 is made up of 15 amino acids. Treatment in this sample: roughly 11-day PBMC culture with coronavirus spike peptide pools or control peptides (ViraFEST assay). CD4+ T lymphocytes from the unexposed donor were collected before the COVID-19 pandemic (2011-2018). Regarding this clonotype: Its antigen is unknown.

Sequenced input: CD4+ T cells from blood, cultured in vitro. The TCR comes from a human donor in good health. J is TRBJ1-5 and V is TRBV7-8; TRBD1 agrees at 8 bases. The CDR3 coding sequence is TGTGCCAGCAGCTTAGGGCAGGGGGCTACTCAGCCCCAGCATTTT. It encodes CASSLGQGATQPQHF.